The 10 T cell receptor beta chains reported below all come from one sample, sequenced in a study of shared clonotypes between healthy human individuals. Sequencing was performed with immunoSEQ multiplex PCR; in TCRdb, only in-frame clones are kept and a portion is missing. The sample shows roughly 2.4 million clones, approximately 96% of them seen only once. The sequencing sample was made of naive CD4+ T cells sorted from blood. Subset of the sample: CD45RA+ positively selected. The receptors originated from a young man in good health.

The rearrangement joins TRBV6-5 to TRBJ2-1, with D perhaps matching TRBD2 (5 bases). CDR1 is MNHEY, CDR2 SVGAGI, per germline. There are 14 residues in the CDR3. V was cut by 10 bases and J by 0 bases, with 13 bases left in between. CDR3: CATRRVASYNEQFF. CDR3 in DNA: TGTGCCACCCGGCGGGTAGCCTCCTACAATGAGCAGTTCTTC.

About this clone itself: Mismatch with germline at one junction end may stem from a read error. V and J are TRBV7-7 and TRBJ2-5, with D maybe TRBD2 (5 bases). Germline values: CDR1 SSHAT, CDR2 FNYEAQ (reference sequence). The CDR3 extends over 14 amino acids. As DNA, the CDR3 is TGTGCTAGCAGCCACGGACTGGGAGAAGAGACCCAGTACTTC. It translates to CASSHGLGEETQYF.

The rearrangement uses TRBV6-1 and TRBJ1-1; D gene ambiguous. Germline loops: CDR1 MNHNS, CDR2 SASEGT. V shed 10 bases and J shed 0 bases, with 18 bases lying between them. The CDR3 spans 15 residues. The CDR3 protein is CATLIRPPLNTEAFF. The CDR3 DNA sequence: TGTGCCACCCTCATTCGGCCCCCTCTGAACACTGAAGCTTTCTTT.

The CDR3 coding sequence is TGTGCCAGCAGCTTGCGACAGACAGGCTATGGCTACACCTTC. Protein: CASSLRQTGYGYTF. This chain connects TRBV11-2 to TRBJ1-2; D perhaps matches TRBD1 (6 bases). The CDR3 runs 14 residues. Germline V lookup: CDR1 SGHAT, CDR2 FQNNGV. Deletions cut 3 bases from V and 4 bases from J, with 12 bases between.

V usage is TRBV10-3 and J usage is TRBJ1-2; 10 bases line up with TRBD1. This CDR3 region has 12 residues. V trimming: 11 bases; J trimming: 3 bases; junction bases outside the gene matches: 3. CDR1 ENHRY and CDR2 SYGVKD come from the germline V gene. Here the CDR3 DNA reads TGTGCCGTGACAGGGGGCGACTATGGCTACACCTTC. The encoded protein is CAVTGGDYGYTF.

This chain links TRBV5-1 with TRBJ1-1; D is unresolved. Per germline, CDR1 SGHRS and CDR2 YFSETQ. V was pared by 5 bases and J by 1 base, with 18 bases between. This CDR3 contains 16 residues. CDR3 region: CASSWTVGSGNTEAFF. The CDR3, as DNA: TGCGCCAGCAGTTGGACGGTGGGGTCGGGGAACACTGAAGCTTTCTTT.

J is TRBJ2-7 and V is TRBV7-2, with 7 bases aligning to TRBD2. Germline V CDR1 and CDR2: SGHTA, FQGNSA. Losses at the gene ends were 4 bases for V and 2 bases for J; bases not matched to a gene: 8. This CDR3 has 15 amino acids. The CDR3 is CASSSTAAGAYEQYF. The CDR3 DNA follows: TGTGCCAGCAGCTCTACAGCCGCGGGGGCCTACGAGCAGTACTTC.

The chain couples TRBV25-1 to TRBJ1-5, with D possibly being TRBD1 (5 bases). V was pared by 2 bases and J by 9 bases, with 11 bases between. CDR3 length equals 13 residues. CDR1 and CDR2 from the germline V gene are MGHDK and SYGVNS. The CDR3: CASSEGRDLPQHF. The CDR3 nucleotides read TGTGCCAGCAGTGAAGGCAGGGACCTGCCCCAGCATTTT.

The genes are TRBV2 and TRBJ2-3; TRBD2 agrees at 7 bases. Germline CDR1 reads SNHLY; CDR2 reads FYNNEI. V was clipped by 4 bases and J by 4 bases; unmatched bases: 5. The CDR3 sequence is 14 residues long. The CDR3 region has the DNA TGTGCCAGCAGTGTAGAGCGGGAATCAGATACGCAGTATTTT. Translated, it gives CASSVERESDTQYF.

A remark on this clone: Other nucleotide sequences in the sample specify the same CDR3. The chain links TRBV7-2 to TRBJ2-5, with D maybe TRBD1 (5 bases). V shed 3 bases and J shed 5 bases, with 13 bases lying between them. The CDR3 length is 14 residues. Looked up from germline, CDR1 is SGHTA and CDR2 is FQGNSA. DNA of the CDR3: TGTGCCAGCAGCTTGAGGCAGGGCAGTGAGACCCAGTACTTC. Translation gives CASSLRQGSETQYF.